This T cell receptor beta chain is drawn from a study of blood T cell repertoires in COVID-19 (dated by TCRdb to the early 2020s). Background for the entire study: The collaborator samples originated in the United States, Italy and Spain and spanned the acute and convalescent phases of COVID-19. The prospective study material was composed of cDNA or gDNA derived from T cells, B-cell-depleted T cells, or PBMCs. Deeply sampled blood TCRbeta repertoires from subjects exposed to, actively infected with, or recovered from COVID-19 were included in the dataset. The repertoires were released in a freely available public database meant as a resource for research on the immune response to SARS-CoV-2. The samples were drawn from the first 160 participants of the ongoing ImmuneRACE study and from over 950 subjects provided by 6 global collaborators. The sample metadata nearly always contained a de-identified subject ID, COVID-19 status, age in years and sex. Where HLA class I and class II types were available, the types were taken from metadata supplied by the sample provider, not from assay-based typing.

Study-wide conclusions, independent of this receptor: The quantity of clinical and demographic metadata differed by source and by participant and was supplied without curation.

As to this clone: No cognate antigen has been identified for it. Qualities for individual bases were not recorded, and no much larger clone is one base off.

TCRbeta CDR3 regions were amplified from genomic DNA by means of the immunoSEQ Assay, a bias-controlled multiplex PCR. In the original analysis: The number of nucleated cells in each sample was estimated by amplification of reference gene primers within the assay. To quantify the absolute abundance of each unique TCRbeta CDR3 rearrangement, sequence reads were collapsed and filtered. For each sample, productive Simpson clonality was calculated as the square root of Simpson's diversity index over productive rearrangements. Held by TCRdb, this immuneACCESS table contains in-frame sequences only and omits some clones. Under half of the omission traces to an unresolved V gene where checked; the cause of the rest is unknown. V, J and clone size are those of that table, while D and trimming were read from the DNA. This sample gives 300,000 to 500,000 clones in total; around nine tenths of them show up just once. Jointly, the top ten make up more than 0.85% of the sample.

Participants in the prospective study were enrolled through a virtual design, were aged roughly 18 to 95 years, and lived in roughly 24 United States geographic areas. In the prospective study, cohorts were assigned on the basis of participant-reported clinical history obtained from a screening survey and a study questionnaire. In the prospective study, mobile phlebotomists collected whole blood, serum and a nasopharyngeal or oropharyngeal swab from each participant. Over a roughly two-month period, participants in the prospective study had the option of providing additional blood draws and questionnaires. Prospective study blood samples were shipped either frozen or at room temperature before DNA extraction. V was cut back by 8 bases and J by 0 bases, leaving a gap of 14 bases between them. Sequences MGHDK (CDR1) and SYGVNS (CDR2) are obtained from the germline V gene. The cysteine opens and the phenylalanine closes a CDR3 of 16 amino acids. The kept DNA is CDR3 alone, 48 bases in frame from the first base.

The sample consisted of PBMCs or T cells enriched from blood (not recorded which). In this chain, TRBV25-1 is recombined with TRBJ1-6, with the D gene uncertain. The clonotype was recovered from a woman in her 30s with acute COVID-19. The nucleotide sequence is given as TGTGCCAGCCAACCGGCGGGAAGCTCCTATAATTCACCCCTCCACTTT. This yields the protein CASQPAGSSYNSPLHF.